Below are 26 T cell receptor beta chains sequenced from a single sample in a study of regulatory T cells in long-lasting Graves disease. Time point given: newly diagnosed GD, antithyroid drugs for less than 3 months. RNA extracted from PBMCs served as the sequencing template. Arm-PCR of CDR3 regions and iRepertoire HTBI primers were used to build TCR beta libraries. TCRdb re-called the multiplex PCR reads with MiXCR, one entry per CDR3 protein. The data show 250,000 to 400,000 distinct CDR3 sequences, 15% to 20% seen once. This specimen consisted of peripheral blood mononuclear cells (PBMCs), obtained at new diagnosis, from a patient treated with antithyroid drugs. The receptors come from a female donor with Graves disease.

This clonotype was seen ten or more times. CDR3 DNA: TGTGCCAGCAGCCCCAACATGGTGACGAATGAGCAGTTCTTC. Amino acids: CASSPNMVTNEQFF. This sequence joins TRBV7-3 and TRBJ2-1; D gene ambiguous. Germline V gene data show CDR1 as SGHTA and CDR2 as FQGTGA. The CDR3 consists of 14 residues. Trimming removed 5 bases from V and 7 bases from J, with 15 bases in between.

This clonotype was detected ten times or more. CDR3 sequence reads: CASSQEDFTEAFF. DNA of the CDR3: TGTGCCAGCAGCCAAGAAGATTTCACTGAAGCTTTCTTT. The chain carries TRBV3-1 and TRBJ1-1; D remains unclear. The CDR3 has 13 residues. Germline CDR1 LGHDT, CDR2 YNNKEL (reference sequence). Trimming shortened V by 0 bases and J by 4 bases, and 6 bases separated the two germline ends.

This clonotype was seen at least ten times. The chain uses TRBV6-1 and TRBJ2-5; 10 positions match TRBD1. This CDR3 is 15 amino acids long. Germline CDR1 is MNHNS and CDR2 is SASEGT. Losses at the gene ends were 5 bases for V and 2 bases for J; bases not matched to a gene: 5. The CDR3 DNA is TGTGCCAGCAGTCGACAGGGGGCAACACAAGAGACCCAGTACTTC. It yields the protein CASSRQGATQETQYF.

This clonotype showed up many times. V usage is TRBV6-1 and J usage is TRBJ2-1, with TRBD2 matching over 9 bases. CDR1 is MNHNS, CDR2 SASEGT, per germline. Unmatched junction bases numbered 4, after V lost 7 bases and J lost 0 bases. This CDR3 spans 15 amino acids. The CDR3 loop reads CASTSGTLSYNEQFF. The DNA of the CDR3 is TGTGCCAGCACTAGCGGGACGCTCTCCTACAATGAGCAGTTCTTC.

The CDR3 sequence is CSAESTAFSSYNEQFF. DNA for the CDR3: TGCAGTGCCGAGAGCACGGCGTTCAGCTCCTACAATGAGCAGTTCTTC. This sequence joins TRBV20-1 and TRBJ2-1; no clear D gene. The CDR3 runs 16 residues. V was pared by 6 bases and J by 0 bases, with 18 bases between. Germline assignment: CDR1 DFQATT and CDR2 SNEGSKA (reference sequence).

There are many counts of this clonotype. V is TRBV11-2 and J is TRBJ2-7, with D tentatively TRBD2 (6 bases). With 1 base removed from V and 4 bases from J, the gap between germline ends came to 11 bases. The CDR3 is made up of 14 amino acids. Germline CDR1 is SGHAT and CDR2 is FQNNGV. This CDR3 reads CASSLGGGIYEQYF. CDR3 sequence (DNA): TGTGCCAGCAGCTTAGGGGGCGGGATTTACGAGCAGTACTTC.

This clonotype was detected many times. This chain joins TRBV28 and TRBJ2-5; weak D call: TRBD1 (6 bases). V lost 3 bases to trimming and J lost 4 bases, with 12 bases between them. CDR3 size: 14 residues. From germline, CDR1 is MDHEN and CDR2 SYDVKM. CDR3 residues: CASSLGRGTETQYF. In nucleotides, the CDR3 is TGTGCCAGCAGTTTGGGCAGGGGTACAGAGACCCAGTACTTC.

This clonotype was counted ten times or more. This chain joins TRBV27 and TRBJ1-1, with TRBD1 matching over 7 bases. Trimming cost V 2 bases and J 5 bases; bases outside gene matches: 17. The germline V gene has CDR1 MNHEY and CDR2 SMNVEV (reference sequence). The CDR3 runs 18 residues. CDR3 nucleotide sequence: TGTGCCAGCAGTTTACGCGCTACCGGGACAGCTACGAGGACTGAAGCTTTCTTT. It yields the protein CASSLRATGTATRTEAFF.

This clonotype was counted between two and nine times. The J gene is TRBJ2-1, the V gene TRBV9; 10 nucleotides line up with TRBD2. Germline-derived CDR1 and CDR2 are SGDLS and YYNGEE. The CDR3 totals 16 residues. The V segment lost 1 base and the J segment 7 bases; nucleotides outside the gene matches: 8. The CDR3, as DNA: TGTGCCAGCAGCGTAAGGTCCCTAGCGGGAGAGAATGAGCAGTTCTTC. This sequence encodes CASSVRSLAGENEQFF. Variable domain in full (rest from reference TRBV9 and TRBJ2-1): DSGVTQTPKHLITATGQRVTLRCSPRSGDLSVYWYQQSLDQGLQFLIQYYNGEERAKGNILERFSAQQFPDLHSELNLSSLELGDSALYFCASSVRSLAGENEQFFGPGTRLTVL.

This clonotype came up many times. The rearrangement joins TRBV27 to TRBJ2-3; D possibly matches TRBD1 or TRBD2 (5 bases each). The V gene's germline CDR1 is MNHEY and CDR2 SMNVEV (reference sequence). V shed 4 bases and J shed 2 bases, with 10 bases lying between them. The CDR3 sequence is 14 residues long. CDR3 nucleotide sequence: TGTGCCAGCAGTTGGGTCGGGACCACAGATACGCAGTATTTT. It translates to CASSWVGTTDTQYF.

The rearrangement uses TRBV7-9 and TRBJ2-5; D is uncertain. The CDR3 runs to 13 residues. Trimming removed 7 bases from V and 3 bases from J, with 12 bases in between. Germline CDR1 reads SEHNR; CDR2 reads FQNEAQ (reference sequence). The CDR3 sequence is CASNREREETQYF. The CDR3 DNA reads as TGTGCCAGCAACCGAGAAAGGGAAGAGACCCAGTACTTC.

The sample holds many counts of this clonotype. In DNA form, the CDR3 reads TGTGCCAGCAGTTTAGGAGAGGATGAGCAGTTCTTC. It is translated as CASSLGEDEQFF. V usage is TRBV28 and J usage is TRBJ2-1; no clear D. This CDR3 spans 12 amino acids. Deletions cut 2 bases from V and 8 bases from J, with 7 bases between. Germline CDR1 MDHEN, CDR2 SYDVKM.

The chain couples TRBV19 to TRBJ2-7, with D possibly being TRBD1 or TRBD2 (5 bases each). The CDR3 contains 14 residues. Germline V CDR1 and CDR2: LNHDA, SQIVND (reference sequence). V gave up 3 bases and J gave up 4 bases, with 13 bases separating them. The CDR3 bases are TGTGCCAGTAGTATCGGCAGGGACGGTTACGAGCAGTACTTC. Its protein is CASSIGRDGYEQYF.

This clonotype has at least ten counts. The CDR3 region is CASTYWALTGQPQHF. The CDR3, as DNA: TGTGCCAGCACCTATTGGGCCCTGACAGGCCAGCCCCAGCATTTT. The J gene is TRBJ1-5, the V gene TRBV28, with D maybe TRBD1 (6 bases). Germline values: CDR1 MDHEN, CDR2 SYDVKM. The CDR3 extends over 15 amino acids. Deletions cut 7 bases from V and 7 bases from J, with 20 bases between.

Here the CDR3 DNA reads TGTGCCAGCTCCGTCCGGGCCAACGGCGAGCAGTACTTC. Protein sequence: CASSVRANGEQYF. The J gene is TRBJ2-7, the V gene TRBV5-8; no reliable D call. The CDR3 consists of 13 residues. The germline V gene encodes CDR1 SGHTS and CDR2 YDEGEE. Trimming stripped 7 bases from V and 6 bases from J, with 17 bases between.

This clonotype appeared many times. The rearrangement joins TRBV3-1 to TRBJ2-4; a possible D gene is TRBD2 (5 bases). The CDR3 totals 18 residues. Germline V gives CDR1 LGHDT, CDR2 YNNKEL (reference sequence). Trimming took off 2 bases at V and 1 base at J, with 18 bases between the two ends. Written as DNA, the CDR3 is TGTGCCAGCAGCCAACCGGCAGCGGTGGCTTCGGCCAAAAACATTCAGTACTTC. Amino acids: CASSQPAAVASAKNIQYF.

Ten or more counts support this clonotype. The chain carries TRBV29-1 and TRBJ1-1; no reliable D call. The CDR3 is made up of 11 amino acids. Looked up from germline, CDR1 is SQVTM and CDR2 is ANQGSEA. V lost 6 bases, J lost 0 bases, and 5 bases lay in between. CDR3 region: CSVYMNTEAFF. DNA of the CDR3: TGCAGCGTCTATATGAACACTGAAGCTTTCTTT.

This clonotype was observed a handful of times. CDR3 loop: CASSLVRGTEAFF. CDR3 bases: TGTGCCAGCAGCTTAGTCCGTGGCACTGAAGCTTTCTTT. The chain couples TRBV5-6 to TRBJ1-1; D unresolved. Germline CDR1 is SGHDT and CDR2 is YYEEEE. The CDR3 runs to 13 residues. Trimming left V 2 bases short and J 4 bases short, with 9 bases between.

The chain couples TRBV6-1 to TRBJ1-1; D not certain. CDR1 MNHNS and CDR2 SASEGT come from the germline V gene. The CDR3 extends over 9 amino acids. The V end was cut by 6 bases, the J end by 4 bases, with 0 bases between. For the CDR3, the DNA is TGTGCCAGCAGCACTGAAGCTTTCTTT. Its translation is CASSTEAFF.

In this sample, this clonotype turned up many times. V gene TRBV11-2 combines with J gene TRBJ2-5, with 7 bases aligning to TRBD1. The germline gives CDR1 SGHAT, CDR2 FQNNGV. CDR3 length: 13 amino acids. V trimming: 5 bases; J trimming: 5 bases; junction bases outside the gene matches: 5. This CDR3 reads CASSQGVGETQYF. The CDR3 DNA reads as TGTGCCAGCAGCCAGGGGGTTGGGGAGACCCAGTACTTC.

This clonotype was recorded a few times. CDR3 coding DNA: TGTGCCAGCAGGGGAGACAGGCCGCTTTTTAATGAAAAACTGTTTTTT. It specifies CASRGDRPLFNEKLFF. V and J are TRBV28 and TRBJ1-4, with D possibly being TRBD1 (6 bases). Looked up from germline, CDR1 is MDHEN and CDR2 is SYDVKM. With 6 bases removed from V and 4 bases from J, the gap between germline ends came to 18 bases. The CDR3 extends over 16 amino acids.

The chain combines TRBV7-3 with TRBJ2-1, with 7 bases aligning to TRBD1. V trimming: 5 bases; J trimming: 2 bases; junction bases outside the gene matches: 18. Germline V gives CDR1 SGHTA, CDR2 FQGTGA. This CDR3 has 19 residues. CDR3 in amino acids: CASSQQDIGGWSTYNEQFF. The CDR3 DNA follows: TGTGCCAGCAGCCAACAGGATATAGGGGGCTGGAGCACCTACAATGAGCAGTTCTTC.

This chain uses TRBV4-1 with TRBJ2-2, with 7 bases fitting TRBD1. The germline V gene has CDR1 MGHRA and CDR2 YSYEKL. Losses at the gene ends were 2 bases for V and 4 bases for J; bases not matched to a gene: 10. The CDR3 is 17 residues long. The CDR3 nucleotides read TGCGCCAGCAGCCAACAGACCGGGACAGTTAGCACCGGGGAGCTGTTTTTT. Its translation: CASSQQTGTVSTGELFF.

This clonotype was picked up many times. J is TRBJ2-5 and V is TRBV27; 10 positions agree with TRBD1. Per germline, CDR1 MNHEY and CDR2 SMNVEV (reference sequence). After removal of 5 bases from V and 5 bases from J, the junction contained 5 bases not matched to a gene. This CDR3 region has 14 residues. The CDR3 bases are TGTGCCAGCAGTCTCCGACAGGGGGCGGAGACCCAGTACTTC. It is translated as CASSLRQGAETQYF.

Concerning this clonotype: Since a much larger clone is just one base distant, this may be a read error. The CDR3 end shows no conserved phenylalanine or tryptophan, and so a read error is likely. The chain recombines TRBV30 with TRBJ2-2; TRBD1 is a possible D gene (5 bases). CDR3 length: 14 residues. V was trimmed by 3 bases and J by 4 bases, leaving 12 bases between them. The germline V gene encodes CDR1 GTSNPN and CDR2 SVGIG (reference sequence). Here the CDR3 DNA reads TGTGCCTGGAGCCTGACAGTGATCACCGGGGAGCTGTTTTGT. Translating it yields CAWSLTVITGELFC.

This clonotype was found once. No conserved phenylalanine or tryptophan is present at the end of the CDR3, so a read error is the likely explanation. CDR3 nucleotides: TGCAGTGCTAGAGATCTCGTTTCTGACAGTGACAAAAACATTCAGTACCTC. This encodes CSARDLVSDSDKNIQYL. The rearrangement uses TRBV20-1 and TRBJ2-4, with a weak D call TRBD1 (5 bases). Per the germline V gene, CDR1 is DFQATT and CDR2 is SNEGSKA (reference sequence). The CDR3 extends over 17 amino acids. V was clipped by 0 bases and J by 3 bases, with 18 bases between them.